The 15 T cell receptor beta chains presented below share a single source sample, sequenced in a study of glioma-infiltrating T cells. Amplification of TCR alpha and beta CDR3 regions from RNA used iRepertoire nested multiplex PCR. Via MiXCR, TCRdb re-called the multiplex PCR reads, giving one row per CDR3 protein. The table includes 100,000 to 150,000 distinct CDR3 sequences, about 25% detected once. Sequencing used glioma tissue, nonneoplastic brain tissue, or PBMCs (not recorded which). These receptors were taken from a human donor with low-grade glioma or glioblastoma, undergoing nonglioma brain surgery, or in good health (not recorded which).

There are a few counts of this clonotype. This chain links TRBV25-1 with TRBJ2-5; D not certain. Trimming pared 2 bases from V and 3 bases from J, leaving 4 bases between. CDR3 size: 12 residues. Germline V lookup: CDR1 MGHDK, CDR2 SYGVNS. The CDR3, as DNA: TGTGCCAGCAGTGAAAGAGAAGAGACCCAGTACTTC. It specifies CASSEREETQYF.

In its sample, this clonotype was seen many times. The CDR3 bases are TGTGCCAGCAGTTTGACAGGGGGCTATAATTCACCCCTCCACTTT. Encoded protein: CASSLTGGYNSPLHF. The V call is TRBV6-1, the J call TRBJ1-6; the match to TRBD1 covers 9 bases. Germline trimming cut 5 bases from V and 3 bases from J; bases unmatched to any gene: 2. The V gene's germline CDR1 is MNHNS and CDR2 SASEGT. There are 15 residues in the CDR3.

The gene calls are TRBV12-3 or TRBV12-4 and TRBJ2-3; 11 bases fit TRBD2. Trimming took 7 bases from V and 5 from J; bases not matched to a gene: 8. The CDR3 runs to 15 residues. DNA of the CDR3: TGTGCCAGCACCTTTAGCGGGGGGGCGTTAGATACGCAGTATTTT. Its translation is CASTFSGGALDTQYF.

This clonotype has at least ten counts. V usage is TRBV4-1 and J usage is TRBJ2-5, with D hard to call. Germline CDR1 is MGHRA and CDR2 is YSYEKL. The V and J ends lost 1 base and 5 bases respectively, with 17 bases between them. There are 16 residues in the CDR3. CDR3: CASSQARQHEGETQYF. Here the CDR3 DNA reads TGCGCCAGCAGCCAAGCGCGACAACACGAAGGGGAGACCCAGTACTTC.

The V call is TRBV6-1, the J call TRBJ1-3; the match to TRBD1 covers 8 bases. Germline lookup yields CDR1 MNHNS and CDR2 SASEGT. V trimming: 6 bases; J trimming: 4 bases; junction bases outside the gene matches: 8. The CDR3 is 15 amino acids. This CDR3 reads CASSTQGVPGNTIYF. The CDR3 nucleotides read TGTGCCAGCAGCACACAGGGGGTTCCCGGAAACACCATATATTTT.

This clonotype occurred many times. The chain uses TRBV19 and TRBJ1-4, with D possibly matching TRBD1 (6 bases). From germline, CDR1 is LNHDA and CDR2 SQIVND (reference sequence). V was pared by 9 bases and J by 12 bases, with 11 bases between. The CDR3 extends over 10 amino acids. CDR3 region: CASGQPQLFF. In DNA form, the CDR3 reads TGTGCCAGCGGACAGCCCCAACTGTTTTTT.

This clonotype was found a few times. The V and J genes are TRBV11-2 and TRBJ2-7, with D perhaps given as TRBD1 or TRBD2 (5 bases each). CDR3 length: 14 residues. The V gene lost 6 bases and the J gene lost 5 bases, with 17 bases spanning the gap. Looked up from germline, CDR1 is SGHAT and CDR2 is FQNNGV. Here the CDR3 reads CASRRKQGVHEQYV. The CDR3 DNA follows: TGTGCCAGCAGACGGAAGCAGGGAGTCCACGAGCAGTACGTC.

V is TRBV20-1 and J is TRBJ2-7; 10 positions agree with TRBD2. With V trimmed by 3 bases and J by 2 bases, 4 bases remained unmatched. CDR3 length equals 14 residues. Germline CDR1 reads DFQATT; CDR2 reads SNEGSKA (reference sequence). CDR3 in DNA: TGCAGTGCTAGTCCCAGCGGGGGGGCCTACGAGCAGTACGTC. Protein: CSASPSGGAYEQYV.

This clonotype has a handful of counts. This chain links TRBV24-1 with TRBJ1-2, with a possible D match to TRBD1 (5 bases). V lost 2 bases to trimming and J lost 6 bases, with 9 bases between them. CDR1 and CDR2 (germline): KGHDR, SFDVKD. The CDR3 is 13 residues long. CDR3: CATSDSGLNGYTF. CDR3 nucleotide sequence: TGTGCCACCAGTGATTCGGGACTCAATGGCTACACCTTC.

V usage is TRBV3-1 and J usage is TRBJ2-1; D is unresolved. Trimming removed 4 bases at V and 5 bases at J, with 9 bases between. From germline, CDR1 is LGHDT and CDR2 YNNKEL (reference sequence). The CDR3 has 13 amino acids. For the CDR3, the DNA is TGTGCCAGCAGCCCCGTACTGGACAATGAGCAGTTCTTC. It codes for CASSPVLDNEQFF.

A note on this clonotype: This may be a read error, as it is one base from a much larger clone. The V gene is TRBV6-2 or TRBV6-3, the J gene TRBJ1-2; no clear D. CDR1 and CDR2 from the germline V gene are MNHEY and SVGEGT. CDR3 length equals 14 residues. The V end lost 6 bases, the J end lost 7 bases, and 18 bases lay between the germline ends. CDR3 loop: CASSRRAPGSGYTF. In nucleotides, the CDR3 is TGTGCCAGCAGCCGACGCGCGCCGGGAAGTGGCTACACCTTC.

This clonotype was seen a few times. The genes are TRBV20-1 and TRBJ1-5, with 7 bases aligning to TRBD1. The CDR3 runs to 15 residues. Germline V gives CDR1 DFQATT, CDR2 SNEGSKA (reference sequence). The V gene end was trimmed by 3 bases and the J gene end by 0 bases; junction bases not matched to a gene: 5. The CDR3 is CSARAGTDSNQPQHF. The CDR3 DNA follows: TGCAGTGCTAGGGCCGGGACAGATAGCAATCAGCCCCAGCATTTT.

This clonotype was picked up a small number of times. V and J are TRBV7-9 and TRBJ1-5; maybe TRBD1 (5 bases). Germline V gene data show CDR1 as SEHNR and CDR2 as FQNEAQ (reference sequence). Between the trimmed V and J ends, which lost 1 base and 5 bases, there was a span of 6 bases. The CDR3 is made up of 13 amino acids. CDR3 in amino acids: CASSLGGDQPQHF. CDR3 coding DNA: TGTGCCAGCAGCTTAGGGGGGGATCAGCCCCAGCATTTT. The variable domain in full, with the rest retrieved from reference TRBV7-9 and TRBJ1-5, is DTGVSQNPRHKITKRGQNVTFRCDPISEHNRLYWYRQTLGQGPEFLTYFQNEAQLEKSRLLSDRFSAERPKGSFSTLEIQRTEQGDSAMYLCASSLGGDQPQHFGDGTRLSIL.

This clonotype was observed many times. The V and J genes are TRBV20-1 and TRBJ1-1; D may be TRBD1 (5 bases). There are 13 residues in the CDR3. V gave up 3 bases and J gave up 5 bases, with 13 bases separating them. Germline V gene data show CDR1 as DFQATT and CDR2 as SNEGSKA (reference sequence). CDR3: CSASRQGETEAFF. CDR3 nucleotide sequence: TGCAGTGCTAGTCGGCAGGGAGAGACTGAAGCTTTCTTT.

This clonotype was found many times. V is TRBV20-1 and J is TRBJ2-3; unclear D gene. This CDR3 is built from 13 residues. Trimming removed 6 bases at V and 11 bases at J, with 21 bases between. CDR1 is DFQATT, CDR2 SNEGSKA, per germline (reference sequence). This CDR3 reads CSARNPGRVLQYF. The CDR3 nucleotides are TGCAGTGCACGGAACCCCGGGCGTGTATTGCAGTATTTT.